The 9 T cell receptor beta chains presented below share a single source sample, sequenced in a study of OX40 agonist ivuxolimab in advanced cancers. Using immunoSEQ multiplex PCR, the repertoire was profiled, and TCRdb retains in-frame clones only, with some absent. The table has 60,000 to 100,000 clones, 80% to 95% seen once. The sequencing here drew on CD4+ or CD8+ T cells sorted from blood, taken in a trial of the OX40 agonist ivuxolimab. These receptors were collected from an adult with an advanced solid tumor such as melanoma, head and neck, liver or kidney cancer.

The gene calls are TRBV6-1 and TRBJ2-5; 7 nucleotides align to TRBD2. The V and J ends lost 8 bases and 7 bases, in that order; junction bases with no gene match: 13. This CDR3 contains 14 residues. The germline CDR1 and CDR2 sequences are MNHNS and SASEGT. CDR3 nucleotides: TGTGCCAGCTTCATTTCTAACTCGGGGGGGACCCAGTACTTC. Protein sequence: CASFISNSGGTQYF.

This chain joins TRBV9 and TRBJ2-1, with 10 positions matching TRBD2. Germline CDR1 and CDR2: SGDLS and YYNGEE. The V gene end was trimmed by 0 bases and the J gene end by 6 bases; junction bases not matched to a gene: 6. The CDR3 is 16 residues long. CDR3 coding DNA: TGTGCCAGCAGCGTAGGGAGCGGGAGGGTCCTCAATGAGCAGTTCTTC. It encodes CASSVGSGRVLNEQFF.

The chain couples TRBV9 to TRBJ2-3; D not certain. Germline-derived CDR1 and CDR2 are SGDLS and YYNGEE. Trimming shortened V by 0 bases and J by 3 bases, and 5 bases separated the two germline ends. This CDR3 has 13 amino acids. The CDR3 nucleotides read TGTGCCAGCAGCGTAGTTAGTACAGATACGCAGTATTTT. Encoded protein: CASSVVSTDTQYF.

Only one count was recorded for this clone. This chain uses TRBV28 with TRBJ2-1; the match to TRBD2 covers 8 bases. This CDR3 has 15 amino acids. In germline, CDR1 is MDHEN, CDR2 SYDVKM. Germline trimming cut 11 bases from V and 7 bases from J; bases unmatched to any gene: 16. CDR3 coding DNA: TGTGCCCTTAAGGAGGCGGGAGGCCCGGAAAATGAGCAGTTCTTC. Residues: CALKEAGGPENEQFF. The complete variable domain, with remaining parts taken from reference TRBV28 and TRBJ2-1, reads DVKVTQSSRYLVKRTGEKVFLECVQDMDHENMFWYRQDPGLGLRLIYFSYDVKMKEKGDIPEGYSVSREKKERFSLILESASTNQTSMYLCALKEAGGPENEQFFGPGTRLTVL.

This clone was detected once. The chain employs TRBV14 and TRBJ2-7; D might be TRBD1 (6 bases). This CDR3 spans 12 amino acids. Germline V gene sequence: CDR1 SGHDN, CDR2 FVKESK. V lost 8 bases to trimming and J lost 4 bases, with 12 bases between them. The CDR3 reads CASGTGRYEQYF. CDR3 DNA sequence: TGTGCCAGCGGAACAGGGCGGTACGAGCAGTACTTC.

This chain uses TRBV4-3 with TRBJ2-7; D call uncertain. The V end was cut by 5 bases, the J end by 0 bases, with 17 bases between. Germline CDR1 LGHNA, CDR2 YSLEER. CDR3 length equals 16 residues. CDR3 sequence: CASSSLSPSGSYEQYF. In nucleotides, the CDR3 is TGCGCCAGCAGCTCCCTGTCTCCGTCGGGCTCCTACGAGCAGTACTTC.

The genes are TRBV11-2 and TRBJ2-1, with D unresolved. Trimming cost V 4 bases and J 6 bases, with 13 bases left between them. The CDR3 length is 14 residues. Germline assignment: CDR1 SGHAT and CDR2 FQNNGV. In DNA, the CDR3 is TGTGCCAGCAGCTCCCTACTACCGGGCAATGAGCAGTTCTTC. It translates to CASSSLLPGNEQFF.

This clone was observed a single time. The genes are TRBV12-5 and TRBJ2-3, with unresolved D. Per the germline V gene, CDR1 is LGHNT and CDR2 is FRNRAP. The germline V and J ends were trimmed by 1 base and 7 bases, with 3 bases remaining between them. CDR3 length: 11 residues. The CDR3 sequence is CASGLENTQYF. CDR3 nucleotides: TGTGCTAGTGGTTTGGAGAATACGCAGTATTTT.

The CDR3 reads CASSVILAGYTF. The DNA for the CDR3 is TGTGCCAGCAGTGTCATACTCGCGGGCTACACCTTC. This chain connects TRBV2 to TRBJ1-2; D ambiguous. Trimming took 4 bases from V and 8 from J, leaving 11 bases between them. Germline CDR1 reads SNHLY; CDR2 reads FYNNEI. The CDR3 sequence is 12 residues long. The full variable domain, in which reference TRBV2 and TRBJ1-2 provide the parts outside the CDR3, is EPEVTQTPSHQVTQMGQEVILRCVPISNHLYFYWYRQILGQKVEFLVSFYNNEISEKSEIFDDQFSVERPDGSNFTLKIRSTKLEDSAMYFCASSVILAGYTFGSGTRLTVV.